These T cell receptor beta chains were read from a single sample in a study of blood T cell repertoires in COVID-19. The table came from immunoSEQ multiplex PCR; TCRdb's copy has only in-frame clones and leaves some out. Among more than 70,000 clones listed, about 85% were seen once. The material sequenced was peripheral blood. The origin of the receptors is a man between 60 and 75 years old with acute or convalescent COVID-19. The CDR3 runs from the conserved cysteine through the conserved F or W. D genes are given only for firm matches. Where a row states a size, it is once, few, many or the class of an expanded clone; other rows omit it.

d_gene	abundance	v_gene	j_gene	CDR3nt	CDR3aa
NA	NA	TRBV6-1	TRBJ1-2	TGTGCCAGCAGTGAATCCGCCGGCCAGGCTGGCTATGGCTACACCTTC	CASSESAGQAGYGYTF
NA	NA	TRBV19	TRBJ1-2	TGTGCCAGTAGTTACCTTCGAAGGGGTAGGGGCTACACCTTC	CASSYLRRGRGYTF
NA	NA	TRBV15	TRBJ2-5	TGTGCCACCACCGGGGGTCTACAAGAGACCCAGTACTTC	CATTGGLQETQYF
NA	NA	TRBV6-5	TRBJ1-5	TGTGCCAGCAGACCGAGTCAGCCCCAGCATTTT	CASRPSQPQHF
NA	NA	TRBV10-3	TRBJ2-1	TGTGCCATCAGTGCAGCAGGGCAGGGCCCCCAAAATGAGCAGTTCTTC	CAISAAGQGPQNEQFF
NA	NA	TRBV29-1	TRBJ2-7	TGCAGCGCCCGGACAAGTTCCTCCTACGAGCAGTACTTC	CSARTSSSYEQYF
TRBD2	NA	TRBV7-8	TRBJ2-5	TGTGCCAGCAGCTTGGGACTAGCGGGGTCACAAGAGACCCAGTACTTC	CASSLGLAGSQETQYF
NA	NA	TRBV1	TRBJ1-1	TGCACCAGCGACACAATGAACCCCCGCATGAACACTGAAGCTTTCTTT	CTSDTMNPRMNTEAFF
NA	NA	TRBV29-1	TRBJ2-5	TGCAGCGTTGGGTACGGGGGCCAAGAGACCCAGTACTTC	CSVGYGGQETQYF
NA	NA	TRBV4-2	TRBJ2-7	TGTGCCAGCAGCCAACGGACAGGAAGATGGAGGGGAGAGCAGTACTTC	CASSQRTGRWRGEQYF
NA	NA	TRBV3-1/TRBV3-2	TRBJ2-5	TGTGCCAGCAGCCAAGATCGGGCGGGGAAGCTCGGAGAGACCCAGTACTTC	CASSQDRAGKLGETQYF
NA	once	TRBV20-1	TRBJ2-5	TGCAGTGCTAGTGGAACCTACCAGTACTTC	CSASGTYQYF
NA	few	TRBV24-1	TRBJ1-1	TGTGCCACCAGTGATACACAGGGCACTGAAGCTTTCTTT	CATSDTQGTEAFF
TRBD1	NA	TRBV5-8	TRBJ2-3	TGTGCCAGCAGCCCGACAGGGGGAATCACAGATACGCAGTATTTT	CASSPTGGITDTQYF
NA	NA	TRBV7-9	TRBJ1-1	TGTGCCAGCAGCTCGCAGGGCAACACTGAAGCTTTCTTT	CASSSQGNTEAFF
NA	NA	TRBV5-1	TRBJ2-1	TGCGCCAGCAGCGCCGGTAGGGGAGCGGGTGAGCAGTTCTTC	CASSAGRGAGEQFF
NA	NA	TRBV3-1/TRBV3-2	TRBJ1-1	TGTGCCAGCAGCCAGGAAGGGAGAACTGAAGCTTTCTTT	CASSQEGRTEAFF
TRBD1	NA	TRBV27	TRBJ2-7	TGTGCCAGCAGTTTGGGCAGGGGGCAAACCTACGAGCAGTACTTC	CASSLGRGQTYEQYF